This paragraph reports one T cell receptor beta chain. In its sample, this clonotype was seen many times. Its antigen remains unidentified. The record has no base qualities; no much larger clone is one base away. The sequencer listed for this sample is Illumina HiSeq 2500. Quantitative 5'-RACE with molecular barcodes was the method used to prepare the TCR beta libraries. On the study's bioinformatics: To identify disease-linked TCR variants, a new computational method was used, one built on a probabilistic model of VDJ rearrangement. TCRdb reprocessed the public reads (quality trimming at Q25 with fastp, clone calling with MiXCR) and kept in-frame beta chains. CDR3 protein duplicates are merged, each entry listing the most common genes and DNA. The V and J calls here are based on TCRdb, not the publication. The sample table lists about 31,000 distinct CDR3 sequences, about 7% of them with a count of one. The leading ten clones occupy about 10% of the sample.

The CDR1 and CDR2 encoded by the germline V gene are MDHEN and SYDVKM. The CDR3 sequence holds 16 residues, the cysteine and phenylalanine included. The entry retains the CDR3 DNA only, 48 bases that are in frame from base 1. The V and J ends are trimmed by 2 bases and 5 bases, leaving 19 bases between them. This specimen comes from a study of CD8 T cells in ankylosing spondylitis (dated by TCRdb to 2016 to 2017). Background for the entire study: To find TCR variants linked to disease, the study profiled T cell receptor beta repertoires in ankylosing spondylitis patients and healthy donors. In total, the full study cohort was made up of roughly 100 healthy donors and roughly 27 ankylosing spondylitis patients. Peripheral blood was sampled, and synovial fluid was also collected from ankylosing spondylitis patients. General conclusions and limits of the study: Some motif variants had previously been reported in the synovial fluid and blood of reactive arthritis patients, which suggests shared mechanisms of disease initiation. A CD8+ phenotype was shown by the disease-linked clones, which were found at relatively low frequencies in peripheral blood. According to the report, matched synovial fluid samples from ankylosing spondylitis patients were significantly enriched for the disease-linked clones. Blood from ankylosing spondylitis patients appeared to be characterized by a TCR beta motif made up of several highly homologous amino acid variants.

The sample consisted of blood, either unsorted or a sorted T cell fraction (not recorded which). The TCR originated in a male donor with ankylosing spondylitis or in good health (not recorded which). The chain links TRBV28 with TRBJ2-7; TRBD1 could be the D gene, as 6 bases match. CDR3 region: CASSLVPGVIINEQYF. In nucleotides, the sequence is TGTGCCAGCAGTTTAGTTCCAGGGGTTATAATCAACGAGCAGTACTTC. The variable domain in full, with residues beyond the CDR3 obtained from the reference TRBV28 and TRBJ2-7 genes, is DVKVTQSSRYLVKRTGEKVFLECVQDMDHENMFWYRQDPGLGLRLIYFSYDVKMKEKGDIPEGYSVSREKKERFSLILESASTNQTSMYLCASSLVPGVIINEQYFGPGTRLTVT.